These 14 T cell receptor beta chains share one sample of origin, sequenced in a study of cytomegalovirus exposure and HLA in healthy donors. PCR involved 60 Vbeta and 13 Jbeta primers. Profiled with immunoSEQ multiplex PCR; TCRdb holds only in-frame clones, not every one. The table shows approximately 160,000 clones, with just over 75% occurring only once. The sequencing input was PBMCs. The receptors originated from a woman in her twenties or thirties in good health and CMV-seropositive.

This clone has only a few counts. This chain links TRBV5-1 with TRBJ2-4; 8 nucleotides agree with TRBD1. From germline, CDR1 is SGHRS and CDR2 YFSETQ. Trimming cost V 5 bases and J 10 bases; bases outside gene matches: 8. The CDR3 is 13 residues long. CDR3 amino acids: CASRGQESGIQYF. Here the CDR3 DNA reads TGCGCCAGCAGGGGACAGGAGTCGGGGATTCAGTACTTC.

This clone was seen more than once but under ten times. The chain is built from TRBV14 and TRBJ1-1; D is ambiguous. CDR1 and CDR2 (germline): SGHDN, FVKESK. The CDR3 covers 11 residues. V was trimmed by 5 bases and J by 7 bases, leaving 8 bases between them. The DNA of the CDR3 is TGTGCCAGCAGCGCTAATCATGAAGCTTTCTTT. Protein product: CASSANHEAFF.

The genes are TRBV5-1 and TRBJ2-2; 10 nucleotides align to TRBD1. With V trimmed by 4 bases and J by 5 bases, 11 bases remained unmatched. Germline V gene lookup returns CDR1 SGHRS and CDR2 YFSETQ. CDR3 length: 17 residues. CDR3 amino acids: CASSRTPTGGRTGELFF. The CDR3 nucleotides are TGCGCCAGCAGCAGAACCCCGACAGGGGGCCGTACCGGGGAGCTGTTTTTT.

There are a few counts of this clone. This chain connects TRBV5-1 to TRBJ2-7; D gene unclear. There are 13 residues in the CDR3. Trimming stripped 0 bases from V and 0 bases from J, with 4 bases between. CDR1 and CDR2 from the germline V gene are SGHRS and YFSETQ. The CDR3 region has the DNA TGCGCCAGCAGCTTGGGTAACTCCTACGAGCAGTACTTC. Protein: CASSLGNSYEQYF.

This chain links TRBV7-3 with TRBJ2-2, with D unresolved. CDR1 is SGHTA and CDR2 is FQGTGA in the germline V gene. The CDR3 has 14 amino acids. Trimming pared 3 bases from V and 6 bases from J, leaving 11 bases between. CDR3 loop: CASSLILGAGELFF. The CDR3 nucleotides read TGTGCCAGCAGCTTGATCCTCGGAGCCGGGGAGCTGTTTTTT.

The chain couples TRBV5-1 to TRBJ2-7; D call uncertain. The CDR3 extends over 12 amino acids. Trimming stripped 4 bases from V and 3 bases from J, with 8 bases between. Per the germline V gene, CDR1 is SGHRS and CDR2 is YFSETQ. The CDR3 DNA is TGCGCCAGCAGCACCGACATCTACGAGCAGTACTTC. As protein: CASSTDIYEQYF.

The rearrangement joins TRBV19 to TRBJ1-2; D is unclear. Germline V gene sequence: CDR1 LNHDA, CDR2 SQIVND (reference sequence). The CDR3 runs to 15 residues. The V gene lost 3 bases and the J gene lost 0 bases, with 11 bases spanning the gap. In nucleotides, the CDR3 is TGTGCCAGTAGTATTGGCAGATCAGCTAACTATGGCTACACCTTC. It encodes CASSIGRSANYGYTF.

This chain joins TRBV18 and TRBJ2-7, with 9 bases matching TRBD2. V lost 0 bases and J lost 5; bases outside the gene matches: 5. Germline assignment: CDR1 KGHSH and CDR2 LQKENI. This CDR3 has 15 residues. CDR3 sequence (DNA): TGTGCCAGCTCACCACCGCTAGCGGGATCCGACGAGCAGTACTTC. Residues: CASSPPLAGSDEQYF.

The genes are TRBV30 and TRBJ2-1; no firm D call. Per germline, CDR1 GTSNPN and CDR2 SVGIG (reference sequence). V was shortened by 1 base and J by 12 bases, with 13 bases between the two germline ends. The CDR3 contains 12 residues. In DNA form, the CDR3 reads TGTGCCTGGAGTGCCCCGGGTACTGGGCAGTTCTTC. Amino acids: CAWSAPGTGQFF.

The chain employs TRBV7-3 and TRBJ2-7; 7 bases align to TRBD1. Per germline, CDR1 SGHTA and CDR2 FQGTGA. The CDR3 runs to 14 residues. J was trimmed by 0 bases and V by 4 bases; bases with no gene match: 3. Here the CDR3 reads CASSSGQSSYEQYF. CDR3 DNA sequence: TGTGCCAGCAGCTCGGGACAGAGCTCCTACGAGCAGTACTTC.

The chain links TRBV6-5 to TRBJ2-5; 7 bases align to TRBD2. The junction had 10 bases not matched to a gene; V was cut back by 5 bases and J by 4 bases. CDR1 is MNHEY and CDR2 is SVGAGI in the germline V gene. This CDR3 region has 15 residues. This chain's CDR3 is CASSASGMMRETQYF. The DNA for the CDR3 is TGTGCCAGCAGTGCTAGCGGTATGATGAGAGAGACCCAGTACTTC.

V usage is TRBV10-3 and J usage is TRBJ2-7; 13 bases match TRBD2. Trimming took 10 bases from V and 2 from J; bases not matched to a gene: 11. Per germline, CDR1 ENHRY and CDR2 SYGVKD. The CDR3 runs to 16 residues. Here the CDR3 reads CATNLGLAGEAYEQYF. As DNA, the CDR3 is TGTGCCACCAACCTTGGACTAGCGGGAGAGGCCTACGAGCAGTACTTC.

The table lists this clone with a count of one. This chain uses TRBV18 with TRBJ2-7; tentative D call: TRBD1 (7 bases). Trimming removed 5 bases from V and 4 bases from J, with 36 bases in between. Germline loops: CDR1 KGHSH, CDR2 LQKENI. This CDR3 is built from 21 residues. The CDR3 DNA follows: TGTGCCAGCTCATTGGTATTTAGGGATTCAGAACAGGGGCGCGGGGCATACGAGCAGTACTTC. Protein product: CASSLVFRDSEQGRGAYEQYF.

The CDR3 nucleotides are TGTGCCAGCAGTGGAGGGGGGGGAAATGGCTACACCTTC. This codes for CASSGGGGNGYTF. The V and J genes are TRBV6-1 and TRBJ1-2, with D tentatively TRBD1 (6 bases). V was clipped by 4 bases and J by 6 bases, with 12 bases between them. Per the germline V gene, CDR1 is MNHNS and CDR2 is SASEGT. This CDR3 has 13 amino acids.